This T cell receptor (beta chain) was captured in a study of blood T cell repertoires in COVID-19. Overall study context: Sources were T cells, B-cell-depleted T cells, or PBMCs; the material itself was cDNA or gDNA.

Clones were sequenced by immunoSEQ multiplex PCR, and TCRdb holds only the in-frame ones, with some missing. The data hold around 190,000 clones, with 70% to 85% observed a single time. Germline loops: CDR1 SGHNT, CDR2 YYREEE (reference sequence). The CDR3 loop spans 16 amino acids. V was clipped by 0 bases and J by 3 bases, with 15 bases between them. The rearrangement joins TRBV5-4 to TRBJ1-1; D may be TRBD1 (6 bases). This TCR was recovered from a human donor in a cohort sampled during active COVID-19. The sequenced material came from peripheral blood. For the CDR3, the DNA is TGTGCCAGCAGCTTGGAGTCAGGGGAAAAGGACACTGAAGCTTTCTTT. This codes for CASSLESGEKDTEAFF.